This T cell receptor beta chain is from a study of T cells in Graves' hyperthyroidism and ophthalmopathy. Notes on the study in general: Researchers found most expanded thyroid clonotypes above 0.001 in blood as well.

The table lists this clonotype with many counts. Its matching antigen is unknown. Uncontrolled infection, other autoimmune disease, pregnancy or lactation excluded patients. The diagnoses drew upon clinical symptoms, serum thyroxine and TRAb, thyroid ultrasound and orbital computed tomography. The length of the CDR3 is 14 residues. Trimming removed 2 bases from V and 5 bases from J, with 7 bases in between. Germline V gene sequence: CDR1 LGHDT, CDR2 YNNKEL (reference sequence). Amplified TCR beta CDR3 regions derived from RNA transcripts. TCR CDR3 regions were first amplified by RT-PCR with HTBI primers. TCRdb analysed the multiplex PCR reads with MiXCR anew, one entry per CDR3 protein. This table has about 620,000 distinct CDR3 sequences, roughly 16% appearing once.

The V and J genes are TRBV3-1 and TRBJ1-6; D not resolved. Sequencing was performed on blood. The receptor was isolated from a woman aged 25 to 39 with Graves' hyperthyroidism. CDR3 loop: CASSQQPNNSPLHF. CDR3 DNA sequence: TGTGCCAGCAGCCAACAACCGAATAATTCACCCCTCCACTTT.